This T cell receptor (beta chain) was captured in a study of blood T cell repertoires in COVID-19. Study-wide context: PBMCs, B-cell-depleted T cells, or T cells provided the cDNA or gDNA that made up the material.

V dropped 2 bases and J dropped 4 bases, with 16 bases sitting between them. The V gene's germline CDR1 is SGHRS and CDR2 YFSETQ. This CDR3 comprises 16 residues. Those who participated ranged in age from roughly 18 to 89 years and resided in around 22 US areas. Participants reported their clinical history, and cohort assignment relied on those reports. Per the authors' pipeline: Researchers report that nucleated cell counts were estimated from reference gene primer amplification. Clones were sequenced by immunoSEQ multiplex PCR, and TCRdb holds only the in-frame ones, with some missing. Clonal size and the V and J genes are those of that table, whereas D and trimming came from the DNA. The data hold over 350,000 clones, with 87% observed a single time.

Specimen: PBMCs or T cells enriched from blood (not recorded which). The rearrangement joins TRBV5-1 to TRBJ2-1; D may be TRBD1 (5 bases). This clonotype originated in a woman under 30 with acute COVID-19. CDR3 protein: CASSLRPQGVYNEQFF. Here the CDR3 DNA reads TGCGCCAGCAGCTTAAGGCCCCAAGGGGTGTACAATGAGCAGTTCTTC.